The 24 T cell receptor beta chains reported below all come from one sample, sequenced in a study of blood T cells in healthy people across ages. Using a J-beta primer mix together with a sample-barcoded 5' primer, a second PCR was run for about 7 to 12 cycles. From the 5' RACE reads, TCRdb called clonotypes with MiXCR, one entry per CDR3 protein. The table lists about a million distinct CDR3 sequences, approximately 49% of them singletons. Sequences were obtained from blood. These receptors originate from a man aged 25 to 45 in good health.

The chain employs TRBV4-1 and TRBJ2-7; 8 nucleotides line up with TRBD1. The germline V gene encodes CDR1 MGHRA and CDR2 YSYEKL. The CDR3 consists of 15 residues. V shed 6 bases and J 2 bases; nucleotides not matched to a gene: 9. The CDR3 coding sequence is TGCGCCAGCAGGAGTGGACAGGGTCGTACCTACGAGCAGTACTTC. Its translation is CASRSGQGRTYEQYF.

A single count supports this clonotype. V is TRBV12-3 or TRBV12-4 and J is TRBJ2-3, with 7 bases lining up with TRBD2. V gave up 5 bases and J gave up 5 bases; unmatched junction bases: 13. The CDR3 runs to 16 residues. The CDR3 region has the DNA TGTGCCAGCAGTCGACTCCCCGAACGGGGGGAAGATACGCAGTATTTT. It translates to CASSRLPERGEDTQYF.

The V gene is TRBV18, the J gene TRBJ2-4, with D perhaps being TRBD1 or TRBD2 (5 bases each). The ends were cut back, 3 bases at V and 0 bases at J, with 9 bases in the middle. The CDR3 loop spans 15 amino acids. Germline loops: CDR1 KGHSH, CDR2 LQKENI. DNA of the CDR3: TGTGCCAGCTCACCCCGTGGGACAGCCAAAAACATTCAGTACTTC. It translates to CASSPRGTAKNIQYF.

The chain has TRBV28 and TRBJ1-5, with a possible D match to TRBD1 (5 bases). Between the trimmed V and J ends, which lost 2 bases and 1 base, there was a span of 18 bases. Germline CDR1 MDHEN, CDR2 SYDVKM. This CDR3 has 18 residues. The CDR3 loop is CASSLQGLGGNSNQPQHF. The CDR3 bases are TGTGCCAGCAGTTTACAAGGTCTTGGGGGAAACAGCAATCAGCCCCAGCATTTT.

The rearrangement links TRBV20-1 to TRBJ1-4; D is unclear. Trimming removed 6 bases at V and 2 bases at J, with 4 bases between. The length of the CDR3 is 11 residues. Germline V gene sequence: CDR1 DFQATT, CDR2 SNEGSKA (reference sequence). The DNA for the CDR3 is TGCAGTGCCAGGACTAATGAAAAACTGTTTTTT. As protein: CSARTNEKLFF.

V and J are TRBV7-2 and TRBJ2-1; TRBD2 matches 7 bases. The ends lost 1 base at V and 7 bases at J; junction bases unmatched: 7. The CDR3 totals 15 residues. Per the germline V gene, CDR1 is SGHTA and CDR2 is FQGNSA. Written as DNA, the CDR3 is TGTGCCAGCAGCTTAGATGGGAGGGCGGGGAATGAGCAGTTCTTC. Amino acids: CASSLDGRAGNEQFF.

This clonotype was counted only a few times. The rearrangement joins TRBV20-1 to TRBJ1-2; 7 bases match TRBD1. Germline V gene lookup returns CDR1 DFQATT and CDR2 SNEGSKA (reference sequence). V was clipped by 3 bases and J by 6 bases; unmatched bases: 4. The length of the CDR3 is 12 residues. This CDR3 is CSASEGADGYTF. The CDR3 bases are TGCAGTGCTAGCGAGGGGGCAGATGGCTACACCTTC.

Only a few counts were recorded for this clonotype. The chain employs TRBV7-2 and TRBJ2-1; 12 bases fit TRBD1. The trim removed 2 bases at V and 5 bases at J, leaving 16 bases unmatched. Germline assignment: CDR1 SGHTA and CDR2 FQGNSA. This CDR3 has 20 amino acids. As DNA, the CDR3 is TGTGCCAGCAGCTTAAGGGACAGGGGGCGCACCAATCTCAATAACAATGAGCAGTTCTTC. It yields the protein CASSLRDRGRTNLNNNEQFF.

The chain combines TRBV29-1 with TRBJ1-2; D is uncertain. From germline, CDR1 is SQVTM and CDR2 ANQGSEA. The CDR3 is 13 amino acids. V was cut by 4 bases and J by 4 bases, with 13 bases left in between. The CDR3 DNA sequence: TGCAGCGTTGCCGCTAAGGCTGGCTATGGCTACACCTTC. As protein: CSVAAKAGYGYTF.

DNA of the CDR3: TGTGCCAGCTCACCACCGAAAAGGGCCGAGACCCAGTACTTC. This encodes CASSPPKRAETQYF. The chain has TRBV18 and TRBJ2-4, with no clear D. The J call may be mistaken, given a closer DNA end match to TRBJ2-5. Germline assignment: CDR1 KGHSH and CDR2 LQKENI. The CDR3 has 14 residues.

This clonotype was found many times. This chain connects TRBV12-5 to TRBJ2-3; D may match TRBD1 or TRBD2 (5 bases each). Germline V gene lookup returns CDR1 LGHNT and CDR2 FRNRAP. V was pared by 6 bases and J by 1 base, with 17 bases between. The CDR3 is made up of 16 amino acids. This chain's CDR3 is CASGPKRGGGTDTQYF. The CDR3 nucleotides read TGTGCTAGTGGCCCTAAACGGGGCGGCGGCACAGATACGCAGTATTTT.

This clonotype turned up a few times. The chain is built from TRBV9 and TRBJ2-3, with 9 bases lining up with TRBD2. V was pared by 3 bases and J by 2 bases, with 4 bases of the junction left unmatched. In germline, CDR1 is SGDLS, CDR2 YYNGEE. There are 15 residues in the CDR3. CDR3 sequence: CASSDSGGPTDTQYF. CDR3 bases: TGTGCCAGCAGCGATAGCGGGGGACCCACAGATACGCAGTATTTT.

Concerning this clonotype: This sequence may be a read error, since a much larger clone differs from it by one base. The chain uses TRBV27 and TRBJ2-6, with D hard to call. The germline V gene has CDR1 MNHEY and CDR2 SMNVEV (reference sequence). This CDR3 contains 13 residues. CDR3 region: CANSPSLLNVLTF. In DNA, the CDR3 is TGTGCCAACAGTCCTTCCCTCCTCAACGTCCTGACTTTC.

The CDR3 nucleotides read TGTGCCTGGAGTGGAGGACAGGGACAAGAGACCCAGTACTTC. Residues: CAWSGGQGQETQYF. The J gene is TRBJ2-5, the V gene TRBV30; 8 bases line up with TRBD1. Germline loops: CDR1 GTSNPN, CDR2 SVGIG (reference sequence). With V trimmed by 1 base and J by 2 bases, 3 bases remained unmatched. This CDR3 region has 14 residues.

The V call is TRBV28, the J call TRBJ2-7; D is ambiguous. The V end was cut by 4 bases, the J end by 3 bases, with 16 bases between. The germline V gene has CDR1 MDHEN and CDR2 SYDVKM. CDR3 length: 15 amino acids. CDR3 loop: CASSSDLSGNYEQYF. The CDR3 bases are TGTGCCAGCAGTTCCGACCTCTCGGGTAACTACGAGCAGTACTTC.

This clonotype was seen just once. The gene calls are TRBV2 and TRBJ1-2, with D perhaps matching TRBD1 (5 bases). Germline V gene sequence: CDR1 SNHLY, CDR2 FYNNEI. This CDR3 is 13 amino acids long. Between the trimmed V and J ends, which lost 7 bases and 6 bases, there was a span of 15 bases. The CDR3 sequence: CASNGRAVNGYTF. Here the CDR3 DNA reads TGTGCCAGCAATGGCAGGGCGGTGAATGGCTACACCTTC.

The CDR3 DNA reads as TGTGCCAGCAGTTTATGGGGCCCGAACACCGGGGAGCTGTTTTTT. As protein: CASSLWGPNTGELFF. The V gene is TRBV6-2 or TRBV6-3, the J gene TRBJ2-2; possibly TRBD1 for D (5 bases). Trimming removed 4 bases from V and 0 bases from J, with 9 bases in between. Germline V gives CDR1 MNHEY, CDR2 SVGEGT. This CDR3 region has 15 residues.

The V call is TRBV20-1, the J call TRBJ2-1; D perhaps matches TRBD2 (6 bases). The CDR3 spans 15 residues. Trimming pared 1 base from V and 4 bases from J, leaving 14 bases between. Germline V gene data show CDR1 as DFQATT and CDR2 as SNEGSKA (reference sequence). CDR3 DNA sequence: TGCAGTGCTAGAGGCCGGGACTCCTCTTACAATGAGCAGTTCTTC. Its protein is CSARGRDSSYNEQFF.

In DNA, the CDR3 is TGTGCCAGCAGTCAGTGGACAGCCACCATTAACGGATACGAGCAGTACTTC. The encoded protein is CASSQWTATINGYEQYF. The chain is built from TRBV28 and TRBJ2-7; D may be TRBD1 (6 bases). Trimming left V 5 bases short and J 4 bases short, with 24 bases between. Germline values: CDR1 MDHEN, CDR2 SYDVKM. There are 17 residues in the CDR3.

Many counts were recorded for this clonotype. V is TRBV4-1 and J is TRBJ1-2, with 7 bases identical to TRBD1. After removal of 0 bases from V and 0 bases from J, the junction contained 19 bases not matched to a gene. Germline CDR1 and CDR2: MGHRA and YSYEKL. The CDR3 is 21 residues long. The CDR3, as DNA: TGCGCCAGCAGCCAAGATCGCAACTTACGTAACAGGGGAAAGTCTAACTATGGCTACACCTTC. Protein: CASSQDRNLRNRGKSNYGYTF.

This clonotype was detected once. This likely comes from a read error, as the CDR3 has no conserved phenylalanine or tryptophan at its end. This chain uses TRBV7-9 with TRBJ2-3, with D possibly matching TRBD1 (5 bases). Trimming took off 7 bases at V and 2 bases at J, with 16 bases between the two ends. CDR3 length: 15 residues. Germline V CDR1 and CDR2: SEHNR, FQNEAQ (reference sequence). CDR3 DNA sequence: TGTGCCAGCACCCTTGGGGCACTCCACACAGATACGCAGTATTCT. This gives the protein CASTLGALHTDTQYS.

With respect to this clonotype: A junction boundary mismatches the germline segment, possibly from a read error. The chain's CDR3 is CAGSIMGANNEQFF. The CDR3 region has the DNA TGTGCCGGCAGCATAATGGGGGCTAACAATGAGCAGTTCTTC. J is TRBJ2-1 and V is TRBV7-9, with a possible D match to TRBD1 (6 bases). There are 14 residues in the CDR3. Per the germline V gene, CDR1 is SEHNR and CDR2 is FQNEAQ (reference sequence).

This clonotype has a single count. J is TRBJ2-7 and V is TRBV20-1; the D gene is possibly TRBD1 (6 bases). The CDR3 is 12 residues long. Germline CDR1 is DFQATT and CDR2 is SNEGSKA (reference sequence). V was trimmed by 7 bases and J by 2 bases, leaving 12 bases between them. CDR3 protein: CSGRGGTYEQYF. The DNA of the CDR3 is TGCAGTGGGAGAGGGGGAACCTACGAGCAGTACTTC.

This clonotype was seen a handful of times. CDR3 in amino acids: CASSMGQGANVETQYF. CDR3 DNA sequence: TGTGCCAGCAGCATGGGACAGGGGGCTAATGTAGAGACCCAGTACTTC. The J gene is TRBJ2-5, the V gene TRBV21-1; TRBD1, the D gene given by the table, was not confirmed from the DNA. TRBV21-1 is annotated as a pseudogene. This CDR3 is 16 amino acids long.